This T cell receptor (beta chain) comes out of a study of regulatory T cells in long-lasting Graves disease. Arm-PCR of CDR3 regions and iRepertoire HTBI primers were used to build TCR beta libraries. Via MiXCR, TCRdb re-called the multiplex PCR reads, giving one row per CDR3 protein. The table records about 530,000 distinct CDR3 sequences, roughly 16% of them present only once. This clonotype was detected many times. Its target is unknown. Study findings and constraints: Persistent disease favored TRBV28, TRBJ1-2 and TRBJ2-5.

Indicated time point: newly diagnosed GD, antithyroid drugs for less than 3 months. Following extraction of RNA from PBMCs, that RNA was used to make the TCR library. Between the trimmed V and J ends, which lost 0 bases and 8 bases, there was a span of 9 bases. The CDR3 contains 13 residues. Germline V gene lookup returns CDR1 SEHNR and CDR2 FQNEAQ (reference sequence). A further study also used this sample, focusing on T cells in Graves' hyperthyroidism and ophthalmopathy.

The sample consisted of peripheral blood mononuclear cells (PBMCs), taken at new diagnosis, from a patient treated with antithyroid drugs. This receptor was obtained from a woman aged 35-60 years with Graves disease. The J gene is TRBJ2-3, the V gene TRBV7-9; no clear D. The CDR3 spells CASSLAGQGTQYF. The CDR3 bases are TGTGCCAGCAGCTTAGCAGGCCAAGGTACGCAGTATTTT.